The 9 T cell receptor beta chains in this list originate from one sample, sequenced in a study of blood T cell repertoires in COVID-19. Some clones are missing from TCRdb's copy, which holds only in-frame ones; the method was immunoSEQ multiplex PCR. The sample shows around 100,000 clones, approximately 81% of them seen only once. The sequenced material came from peripheral blood. These receptors all stem from a man between 35 and 55 years old with acute or convalescent COVID-19.

J is TRBJ2-2 and V is TRBV25-1; tentatively, D is TRBD1 (6 bases). This CDR3 has 14 amino acids. The germline V gene encodes CDR1 MGHDK and CDR2 SYGVNS. The V end lost 5 bases, the J end lost 7 bases, and 14 bases lay between the germline ends. CDR3 loop: CASSKPGVGGELFF. CDR3 in DNA: TGTGCCAGCAGTAAACCAGGGGTGGGCGGGGAGCTGTTTTTT.

V is TRBV10-1 and J is TRBJ2-3, with D possibly being TRBD2 (6 bases). V gave up 3 bases and J gave up 1 base, with 14 bases separating them. The CDR3 runs 16 residues. The germline V gene encodes CDR1 WNHNN and CDR2 SYGVQD (reference sequence). Here the CDR3 DNA reads TGCGCCAGCAGTGACCCACTAGGAGGGGGCACAGATACGCAGTATTTT. As protein: CASSDPLGGGTDTQYF.

V is TRBV7-3 and J is TRBJ1-3; no clear D. Between the trimmed V and J ends, which lost 4 bases and 2 bases, there was a span of 12 bases. The CDR3 runs to 15 residues. CDR1 and CDR2 from the germline V gene are SGHTA and FQGTGA. CDR3: CASSSDGSAGNTIYF. The CDR3 coding sequence is TGTGCCAGCAGCTCAGATGGCAGCGCTGGAAACACCATATATTTT.

The chain couples TRBV5-5 to TRBJ2-1; D uncertain. The V gene's germline CDR1 is SGHKS and CDR2 YYEKEE (reference sequence). This CDR3 has 14 residues. V lost 2 bases, J lost 9 bases, and 15 bases lay in between. CDR3 residues: CASSLASPAAEQFF. CDR3 bases: TGTGCCAGCAGCTTAGCCTCACCCGCGGCTGAGCAGTTCTTC.

V is TRBV7-2 and J is TRBJ2-5; 9 nucleotides align to TRBD1. The CDR3 is made up of 14 amino acids. J was trimmed by 6 bases and V by 4 bases; bases with no gene match: 6. Germline CDR1 is SGHTA and CDR2 is FQGNSA. CDR3 sequence: CASSWGQGGKTQYF. CDR3 sequence (DNA): TGTGCCAGCAGCTGGGGACAGGGTGGAAAGACCCAGTACTTC.

V and J are TRBV18 and TRBJ2-5, with 8 bases lining up with TRBD2. The CDR3 length is 14 residues. CDR1 is KGHSH and CDR2 is LQKENI in the germline V gene. Germline trimming cut 3 bases from V and 4 bases from J; bases unmatched to any gene: 4. CDR3 in amino acids: CASSPAGGGETQYF. The CDR3 DNA follows: TGTGCCAGCTCACCCGCGGGGGGAGGAGAGACCCAGTACTTC.

V gene TRBV21-1 combines with J gene TRBJ2-7; the table's TRBD1 call for D was not verified on the DNA. TRBV21-1 is tagged as a pseudogene. This CDR3 region has 15 residues. DNA of the CDR3: TGTGCCAGCAGCAAAAAGGAGGACAGGGTCTACGAGCAGTACTTC. Amino acids: CASSKKEDRVYEQYF.

The chain joins TRBV19 to TRBJ2-7, with 7 nucleotides matching TRBD1. J lost 6 bases, V lost 1 base, and 6 bases had no gene match. CDR3 length: 14 residues. Germline lookup yields CDR1 LNHDA and CDR2 SQIVND (reference sequence). The CDR3: CASSIAYRGGEQYF. CDR3 DNA sequence: TGTGCCAGTAGTATAGCTTACAGGGGCGGCGAGCAGTACTTC.

The V gene is TRBV28, the J gene TRBJ1-2; a weak D match, TRBD1 (5 bases). The CDR3 totals 14 residues. The ends were cut back, 4 bases at V and 1 base at J, with 10 bases in the middle. CDR1 and CDR2 from the germline V gene are MDHEN and SYDVKM. CDR3 nucleotides: TGTGCCAGCAGTTATGGGGCGGTTAACTATGGCTACACCTTC. It codes for CASSYGAVNYGYTF.